This T cell receptor (beta chain) is drawn from a study of naive and memory T cell subsets. General study points: RNA-based TCR counts may shift with T cell activation and differentiation. Clonotypes are single alpha or beta chains, not paired receptors.

V was shortened by 3 bases and J by 4 bases, with 8 bases between the two germline ends. The CDR3 has 13 residues. CDR1 is WSHSY and CDR2 is SAAADI in the germline V gene. Only a few counts were recorded for this clonotype. Its target is unknown. The beta constant-region primer was an equimolar mix of two oligonucleotides covering TRBC1 and TRBC2. Nested alpha and beta constant-region primers with the SP2 primer drove four PCR rounds on ligated cDNA. TCRdb recomputed calls from the UMI-ligation and nested PCR reads with MiXCR, one row per CDR3 protein. The table lists just over 80,000 distinct CDR3 sequences, 9% to 9.5% of them singletons.

This receptor was taken from a human donor in good health. The sample comprised naive CD8+ T cells from blood. J is TRBJ2-3 and V is TRBV10-2; weak D call: TRBD2 (5 bases). The CDR3 is CASSDGISDTQYF. The CDR3 coding sequence is TGCGCCAGCAGTGACGGGATCTCAGATACGCAGTATTTT.